This T cell receptor (beta chain) was documented in a study of cytomegalovirus exposure and HLA in healthy donors. On this clone: Its matching antigen is unknown.

Germline V gene lookup returns CDR1 MNHEY and CDR2 SMNVEV (reference sequence). The CDR3 totals 16 residues. The junction had 11 bases not matched to a gene; V was cut back by 3 bases and J by 3 bases. The primer mix had 60 Vbeta and 13 Jbeta primers. Assay used: immunoSEQ multiplex PCR; TCRdb lists only in-frame clones, some missing. Among approximately 150,000 clones, 80% to 85% were seen once, and the ten largest hold about 4%. Points from the study as a whole: A prior analysis recorded that most TCR beta V segments were productive about 90% or about 30% of the time. Links to common viral pathogens appeared, in a later analysis, for several of the most significant clusters.

The chain combines TRBV27 with TRBJ2-7; TRBD2 matches at 7 bases. The clonotype originates from a middle-aged man in good health and CMV-seropositive. Sequencing used PBMCs. CDR3 in DNA: TGTGCCAGCAGTTTGAATCACGGGACTACCCTCTACGAGCAGTACTTC. This gives the protein CASSLNHGTTLYEQYF.